A single sample gave rise to the 9 T cell receptor beta chains below, sequenced in a study of Tregs in tolerant kidney transplant recipients (dated by TCRdb to between 2017 and 2020). The library relied on the immunoSEQ multiplex PCR assay. The clones in this table, taken by TCRdb from immuneACCESS, are in-frame only. Not every clone is retained; where verified, under half of the shortfall comes from an unresolved V gene, and the cause of the rest is unknown. This sample has some 66,000 clones in its table, and roughly 92% of those were observed once. The ten top clones hold approximately 9.9% of the sample. What this sample's time point label stands for: blood sample drawn before combined kidney and bone marrow transplant. This specimen was CD8+ T cells from blood, taken before the transplant. The receptors stem from a human donor who received a combined kidney and bone marrow transplant.

The CDR3 DNA follows: TGTGCCAGCAGCTCCCCGACAGGGGGCTTCTACAATGAGCAGTTCTTC. This translates into CASSSPTGGFYNEQFF. J is TRBJ2-1 and V is TRBV7-9, with 10 bases matching TRBD1. The CDR3 sequence is 16 residues long. The V gene's germline CDR1 is SEHNR and CDR2 FQNEAQ (reference sequence). The J segment lost 3 bases and the V segment lost 4 bases, leaving 6 bases of the junction unmatched. Supplemented by reference TRBV7-9 and TRBJ2-1, the full variable domain reads DTGVSQNPRHKITKRGQNVTFRCDPISEHNRLYWYRQTLGQGPEFLTYFQNEAQLEKSRLLSDRFSAERPKGSFSTLEIQRTEQGDSAMYLCASSSPTGGFYNEQFFGPGTRLTVL.

The chain employs TRBV6-4 and TRBJ2-3; 13 nucleotides agree with TRBD2. Trimming at V came to 0 bases and at J to 3 bases, leaving 0 bases not matched to a gene. The CDR3 has 16 residues. Germline assignment: CDR1 MRHNA and CDR2 SNTAGT. This CDR3 reads CASSDSTSGGTDTQYF. CDR3 DNA sequence: TGTGCCAGCAGTGACTCGACTAGCGGGGGGACAGATACGCAGTATTTT.

The genes are TRBV5-4 and TRBJ2-1; D might be TRBD2 (5 bases). V was pared by 4 bases and J by 5 bases, with 25 bases between. This CDR3 comprises 18 residues. The V gene's germline CDR1 is SGHNT and CDR2 YYREEE (reference sequence). DNA for the CDR3: TGTGCCAGCAGCCTACTGGTACCGAGTAAACGGGAAGACAATGAGCAGTTCTTC. As protein: CASSLLVPSKREDNEQFF.

The chain joins TRBV4-2 to TRBJ2-7, with 9 bases that match TRBD1. Germline V gives CDR1 LGHNA, CDR2 YNFKEQ. The CDR3 spans 20 residues. The J segment lost 2 bases and the V segment lost 0 bases, leaving 17 bases of the junction unmatched. CDR3 loop: CASSQDRFQVRDRATYEQYF. CDR3 nucleotides: TGTGCCAGCAGCCAAGATCGGTTTCAGGTCCGGGACAGGGCAACCTACGAGCAGTACTTC.

The CDR3 DNA sequence: TGCGCCAGCAGCTTGTGGCCCGGAAACACCATATATTTT. Its translation is CASSLWPGNTIYF. The genes are TRBV5-1 and TRBJ1-3, with D uncertain. CDR1 is SGHRS, CDR2 YFSETQ, per germline. This CDR3 spans 13 amino acids. V was pared by 1 base and J by 4 bases, with 6 bases between.

The genes are TRBV11-2 and TRBJ1-1; the D is unclear. Trimming removed 5 bases at V and 6 bases at J, with 16 bases between. CDR1 SGHAT and CDR2 FQNNGV come from the germline V gene. The CDR3 spans 14 residues. CDR3 nucleotides: TGTGCCAGCAGCGCTACCGGCGGGTGGGCTGAAGCTTTCTTT. Encoded protein: CASSATGGWAEAFF.

The rearrangement links TRBV27 to TRBJ2-1, with D tentatively TRBD1 (5 bases). V was clipped by 1 base and J by 3 bases, with 10 bases between them. The CDR3 sequence is 15 residues long. Germline CDR1 and CDR2: MNHEY and SMNVEV (reference sequence). This chain's CDR3 is CASSLLGELYNEQFF. CDR3 bases: TGTGCCAGCAGTTTATTAGGGGAACTCTACAATGAGCAGTTCTTC.

This sequence joins TRBV9 and TRBJ2-3, with 9 nucleotides matching TRBD2. There are 15 residues in the CDR3. Germline V gene lookup returns CDR1 SGDLS and CDR2 YYNGEE. With V trimmed by 2 bases and J by 4 bases, 5 bases remained unmatched. This CDR3 is CASSVGTSCADTQYF. The CDR3 bases are TGTGCCAGCAGCGTTGGGACTAGCTGCGCAGATACGCAGTATTTT.

The chain has TRBV9 and TRBJ1-1, with D uncertain. The CDR3 is made up of 13 amino acids. The V end lost 4 bases, the J end lost 4 bases, and 11 bases lay between the germline ends. Per the germline V gene, CDR1 is SGDLS and CDR2 is YYNGEE. The CDR3 region is CASSSLVGTEAFF. The DNA of the CDR3 is TGTGCCAGCAGCTCCCTAGTTGGCACTGAAGCTTTCTTT. The variable domain in full, with the rest retrieved from reference TRBV9 and TRBJ1-1, is DSGVTQTPKHLITATGQRVTLRCSPRSGDLSVYWYQQSLDQGLQFLIQYYNGEERAKGNILERFSAQQFPDLHSELNLSSLELGDSALYFCASSSLVGTEAFFGQGTRLTVV.